The 10 T cell receptor beta chains below all came from one sample that was sequenced in a study of T-cell memory formation after mild COVID-19. TCRdb re-analysed the 5' RACE reads in MiXCR, keeping a single row per CDR3 protein. The repertoire consists of roughly 160,000 distinct CDR3 sequences, with 11% occurring once and the leading ten covering 3.8%. The sequenced sample consisted of PBMCs or a T cell subset sorted from them (not recorded which). These receptors were collected from a man aged 18 to 30 who had mild COVID-19 (a few samples of this study predate the infection). Cell type and time point are not known.

The genes are TRBV6-2 or TRBV6-3 and TRBJ2-5; 9 bases line up with TRBD1. This CDR3 has 14 residues. J gave up 5 bases and V 5 bases, and 6 bases lay outside the gene matches. Germline assignment: CDR1 MNHEY and CDR2 SVGEGT. The CDR3 coding sequence is TGTGCCAGCAGTCGGTGGACAGGGGAGGAGACCCAGTACTTC. Protein product: CASSRWTGEETQYF.

The chain carries TRBV5-1 and TRBJ1-2, with D perhaps matching TRBD1 (6 bases). Per the germline V gene, CDR1 is SGHRS and CDR2 is YFSETQ. V was shortened by 5 bases and J by 4 bases, with 9 bases between the two germline ends. This CDR3 contains 12 residues. The CDR3, as DNA: TGCGCCAGCAGGCTGGACAGCTATGGCTACACCTTC. Protein: CASRLDSYGYTF. The variable domain in full, with the rest retrieved from reference TRBV5-1 and TRBJ1-2, is KAGVTQTPRYLIKTRGQQVTLSCSPISGHRSVSWYQQTPGQGLQFLFEYFSETQRNKGNFPGRFSGRQFSNSRSEMNVSTLELGDSALYLCASRLDSYGYTFGSGTRLTVV.

This clonotype was found a few times. This chain links TRBV19 with TRBJ2-7; D is undetermined. Germline assignment: CDR1 LNHDA and CDR2 SQIVND (reference sequence). Deletions cut 5 bases from V and 5 bases from J, with 7 bases between. The length of the CDR3 is 11 residues. The CDR3 loop is CASSDGDEQYF. The DNA for the CDR3 is TGTGCCAGTAGTGATGGCGACGAGCAGTACTTC.

The genes are TRBV5-1 and TRBJ2-7, with a tentative D call TRBD2 (6 bases). This CDR3 is built from 17 residues. The germline V and J ends were trimmed by 0 bases and 5 bases, with 21 bases remaining between them. The germline V gene encodes CDR1 SGHRS and CDR2 YFSETQ. The CDR3 bases are TGCGCCAGCAGCTTGGGCCCACTGGGGACTCCCAGCGACGAGCAGTACTTC. It specifies CASSLGPLGTPSDEQYF. Combining the CDR3 with reference TRBV5-1 and TRBJ2-7 gives the whole variable domain KAGVTQTPRYLIKTRGQQVTLSCSPISGHRSVSWYQQTPGQGLQFLFEYFSETQRNKGNFPGRFSGRQFSNSRSEMNVSTLELGDSALYLCASSLGPLGTPSDEQYFGPGTRLTVT.

The J gene is TRBJ2-7, the V gene TRBV28; D may be TRBD1 or TRBD2 (5 bases each). Germline values: CDR1 MDHEN, CDR2 SYDVKM. The CDR3 sequence is 15 residues long. V was clipped by 4 bases and J by 2 bases, with 15 bases between them. DNA of the CDR3: TGTGCCAGCAGTTCGCCGGGGCAGTTTACCTACGAGCAGTACTTC. Protein: CASSSPGQFTYEQYF.

The chain uses TRBV19 and TRBJ2-1; D possibly corresponds to TRBD2 (6 bases). The CDR3 has 13 residues. Germline V CDR1 and CDR2: LNHDA, SQIVND (reference sequence). Trimming cost V 8 bases and J 3 bases, with 11 bases left between them. The CDR3 region is CASAGPLYNEQFF. The CDR3 DNA follows: TGTGCCAGTGCGGGACCCCTCTACAATGAGCAGTTCTTC.

Ten or more counts support this clonotype. The chain joins TRBV12-3 or TRBV12-4 to TRBJ1-1; a weak D match, TRBD1 (5 bases). The CDR3 covers 14 residues. Trimming cost V 5 bases and J 4 bases, with 14 bases left between them. CDR3 in DNA: TGTGCCAGCAGTCCCTGGGGGGTCCCCACTGAAGCTTTCTTT. Translating gives CASSPWGVPTEAFF.

This clonotype has only a few counts. The chain recombines TRBV28 with TRBJ1-6; D remains unclear. Trimming removed 6 bases from V and 11 bases from J, with 14 bases in between. Germline assignment: CDR1 MDHEN and CDR2 SYDVKM. This CDR3 region has 13 residues. CDR3 region: CASRHTLAAPLHF. CDR3 nucleotide sequence: TGTGCCAGCAGGCACACCCTAGCGGCACCCCTCCACTTT.

The CDR3: CASSARQGAGNTIYF. Here the CDR3 DNA reads TGTGCCAGCAGCGCCAGACAGGGTGCTGGAAACACCATATATTTT. This chain links TRBV7-8 with TRBJ1-3; TRBD1 matches 7 bases. Germline-derived CDR1 and CDR2 are SGHVS and FQNEAQ. The ends lost 5 bases at V and 2 bases at J; junction bases unmatched: 6. CDR3 size: 15 residues.

This clonotype was seen only a few times. J is TRBJ1-5 and V is TRBV28; D is ambiguous. The V end lost 6 bases, the J end lost 5 bases, and 14 bases lay between the germline ends. CDR1 and CDR2 from the germline V gene are MDHEN and SYDVKM. The CDR3 runs to 14 residues. CDR3 sequence: CASRNDLRDQPQHF. As DNA, the CDR3 is TGTGCCAGCAGGAATGATCTGAGGGATCAGCCCCAGCATTTT.